A single sample gave rise to the 13 T cell receptor beta chains below, sequenced in a study of cytomegalovirus exposure and HLA in healthy donors. Primers: 60 Vbeta forward and 13 Jbeta reverse. The method was immunoSEQ multiplex PCR; TCRdb's version includes in-frame clones alone and lacks a portion of them. The sample lists around 130,000 clones; around 81% were seen once. Sequenced material: PBMCs. The receptor set was obtained from a woman aged 50 to 60 in good health and CMV-seronegative.

The V and J genes are TRBV28 and TRBJ2-2, with 10 nucleotides matching TRBD1. The CDR3 extends over 15 amino acids. V dropped 8 bases and J dropped 5; count of bases not matched to a gene: 8. Germline loops: CDR1 MDHEN, CDR2 SYDVKM. CDR3 sequence: CASVKDRGVTGELFF. The CDR3 coding sequence is TGTGCCAGCGTAAAGGACAGGGGGGTGACCGGGGAGCTGTTTTTT. Variable domain in full (rest from reference TRBV28 and TRBJ2-2): DVKVTQSSRYLVKRTGEKVFLECVQDMDHENMFWYRQDPGLGLRLIYFSYDVKMKEKGDIPEGYSVSREKKERFSLILESASTNQTSMYLCASVKDRGVTGELFFGEGSRLTVL.

The chain has TRBV30 and TRBJ1-1; D remains ambiguous. Trimming left V 6 bases short and J 4 bases short, with 18 bases between. Germline CDR1 GTSNPN, CDR2 SVGIG (reference sequence). This CDR3 comprises 14 residues. CDR3 coding DNA: TGTGCCTGTTCTTTTCCTCAGGTTCGCACTGAAGCTTTCTTT. This codes for CACSFPQVRTEAFF.

The gene calls are TRBV11-3 and TRBJ2-3; D call uncertain. The CDR3 is 17 amino acids. Germline lookup yields CDR1 SGHNT and CDR2 YENEEA. Trimming left V 2 bases short and J 0 bases short, with 15 bases between. CDR3 loop: CASSLSMSGASTDTQYF. The DNA for the CDR3 is TGTGCCAGCAGCTTAAGCATGTCCGGAGCGAGCACAGATACGCAGTATTTT.

This sequence joins TRBV30 and TRBJ1-3; D possibly corresponds to TRBD1 (6 bases). This CDR3 has 13 residues. Germline CDR1 and CDR2: GTSNPN and SVGIG (reference sequence). Trimming removed 4 bases from V and 3 bases from J, with 10 bases in between. The CDR3 DNA sequence: TGTGCCTGGACTCAGGGGAGTGGAAACACCATATATTTT. Protein product: CAWTQGSGNTIYF.

The chain employs TRBV10-3 and TRBJ2-1, with 11 bases lining up with TRBD2. Germline loops: CDR1 ENHRY, CDR2 SYGVKD. CDR3 length equals 17 residues. V was pared by 7 bases and J by 5 bases, with 13 bases of the junction left unmatched. CDR3 nucleotide sequence: TGTGCCATCATAAGAAGCGTCGGGACTAGCGGAAACAATGAGCAGTTCTTC. Amino acids: CAIIRSVGTSGNNEQFF.

This chain uses TRBV5-1 with TRBJ2-5; D is possibly TRBD1 (6 bases). The germline CDR1 and CDR2 sequences are SGHRS and YFSETQ. Trimming removed 6 bases at V and 5 bases at J, with 20 bases between. CDR3 length: 15 amino acids. The CDR3 bases are TGCGCCAGCATTTCCGGGACAAACGAATGGGAGACCCAGTACTTC. Residues: CASISGTNEWETQYF. The whole variable domain, remainder taken from reference TRBV5-1 and TRBJ2-5, is KAGVTQTPRYLIKTRGQQVTLSCSPISGHRSVSWYQQTPGQGLQFLFEYFSETQRNKGNFPGRFSGRQFSNSRSEMNVSTLELGDSALYLCASISGTNEWETQYFGPGTRLLVL.

J is TRBJ2-2 and V is TRBV7-2; TRBD2 matches at 9 bases. The ends lost 3 bases at V and 1 base at J; junction bases unmatched: 6. Germline V gene sequence: CDR1 SGHTA, CDR2 FQGNSA. The CDR3 is 17 residues long. In DNA, the CDR3 is TGTGCCAGCAGCTTTAGCGGGAGAGAGGGGAACACCGGGGAGCTGTTTTTT. The encoded protein is CASSFSGREGNTGELFF.

The chain carries TRBV19 and TRBJ2-5; TRBD2 aligns across 12 bases. The CDR3 runs 14 residues. Per germline, CDR1 LNHDA and CDR2 SQIVND (reference sequence). The trim removed 7 bases at V and 6 bases at J, leaving 6 bases unmatched. The CDR3 sequence is CASTASGRGKTQYF. The CDR3 bases are TGTGCCAGTACCGCTAGCGGGAGGGGTAAGACCCAGTACTTC. Full variable domain (rest looked up from reference TRBV19 and TRBJ2-5): DGGITQSPKYLFRKEGQNVTLSCEQNLNHDAMYWYRQDPGQGLRLIYYSQIVNDFQKGDIAEGYSVSREKKESFPLTVTSAQKNPTAFYLCASTASGRGKTQYFGPGTRLLVL.

The CDR3 DNA sequence: TGTGCTAGTGGACGGGACACAACAGCAATGAACACTGAAGCTTTCTTT. Translation: CASGRDTTAMNTEAFF. The chain uses TRBV12-5 and TRBJ1-1, with D possibly TRBD1 on 6 matching bases. V was clipped by 6 bases and J by 0 bases, with 17 bases between them. The germline V gene encodes CDR1 LGHNT and CDR2 FRNRAP. The CDR3 is made up of 16 amino acids.

The genes are TRBV30 and TRBJ1-1; D is undetermined. From germline, CDR1 is GTSNPN and CDR2 SVGIG (reference sequence). V lost 6 bases to trimming and J lost 1 base, with 15 bases between them. This CDR3 is built from 14 residues. CDR3 DNA sequence: TGTGCCTGTAAAAGCGAGCTTTGGAACACTGAAGCTTTCTTT. Its translation: CACKSELWNTEAFF.

To note about this clone: No DNA is shown, since the ends of the CDR3 on it are uncertain; the CDR3 is the one TCRdb lists. The rearrangement joins TRBV19 to TRBJ1-5; the table assigns TRBD1, which was not confirmed against the DNA. A total of 17 residues make up the CDR3, ends included. Germline CDR1 and CDR2: LNHDA and SQIVND (reference sequence). CDR3 sequence reads: CASSFGQGASSNQPQNF.

The chain joins TRBV23-1 to TRBJ1-4, with TRBD1 matching 8 bases. TRBV23-1 is assigned to the ORF class and has an uncertain function. CDR3 length equals 17 residues. With 11 bases clipped from V and 0 bases from J, the junction kept 14 bases outside the gene matches. Here the CDR3 reads CAEGRGLVAATNEKLFF. In nucleotides, the CDR3 is TGCGCCGAAGGCAGGGGGCTGGTAGCCGCAACTAATGAAAAACTGTTTTTT.

The chain combines TRBV28 with TRBJ2-7, with D perhaps TRBD2 (6 bases). V dropped 8 bases and J dropped 1 base, with 12 bases sitting between them. The germline V gene encodes CDR1 MDHEN and CDR2 SYDVKM. The CDR3 is made up of 13 amino acids. The CDR3 reads CASARGVSYEQYF. Written as DNA, the CDR3 is TGTGCCAGCGCGCGGGGAGTATCCTACGAGCAGTACTTC.